The clone carrying this T cell receptor (beta chain) was seen a handful of times. Authors of the study amplified TCR beta CDR3 regions from RNA transcripts. The HTBI primer set drove a first-round RT-PCR of the TCR CDR3. Each CDR3 protein is one row after TCRdb ran MiXCR on the multiplex PCR reads. In the table there are 600,000 to 800,000 distinct CDR3 sequences, just over 35% of which are singletons. V was pared by 2 bases and J by 12 bases, with 6 bases of the junction left unmatched. This CDR3 has 14 residues. CDR1 SGHTA and CDR2 FQGNSA come from the germline V gene. These data come from a study of T cells in Graves' hyperthyroidism and ophthalmopathy.

This TCR was sampled from a woman in her 40s with Graves' hyperthyroidism. Material: blood. The chain carries TRBV7-2 and TRBJ2-5; TRBD2 agrees at 13 bases. The chain's CDR3 is CASSLSETSGRKYF. In DNA form, the CDR3 reads TGTGCCAGCAGCTTATCCGAGACTAGCGGGAGGAAGTACTTC.